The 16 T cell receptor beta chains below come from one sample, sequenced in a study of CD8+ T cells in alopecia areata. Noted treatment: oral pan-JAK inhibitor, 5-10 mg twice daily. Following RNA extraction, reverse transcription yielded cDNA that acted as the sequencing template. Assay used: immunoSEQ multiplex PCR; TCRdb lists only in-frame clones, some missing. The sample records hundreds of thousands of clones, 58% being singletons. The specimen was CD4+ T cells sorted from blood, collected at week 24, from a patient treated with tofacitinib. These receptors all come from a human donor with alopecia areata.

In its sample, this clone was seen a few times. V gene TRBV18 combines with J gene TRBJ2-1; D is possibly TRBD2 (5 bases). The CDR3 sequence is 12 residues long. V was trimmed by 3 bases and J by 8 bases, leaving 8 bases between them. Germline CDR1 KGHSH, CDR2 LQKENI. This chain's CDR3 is CASSPAGDEQFF. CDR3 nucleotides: TGTGCCAGCTCACCCGCCGGGGATGAGCAGTTCTTC.

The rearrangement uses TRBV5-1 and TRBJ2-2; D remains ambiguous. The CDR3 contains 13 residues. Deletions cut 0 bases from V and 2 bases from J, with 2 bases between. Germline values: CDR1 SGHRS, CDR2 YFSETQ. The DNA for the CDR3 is TGCGCCAGCAGCTTGGTTAACACCGGGGAGCTGTTTTTT. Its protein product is CASSLVNTGELFF.

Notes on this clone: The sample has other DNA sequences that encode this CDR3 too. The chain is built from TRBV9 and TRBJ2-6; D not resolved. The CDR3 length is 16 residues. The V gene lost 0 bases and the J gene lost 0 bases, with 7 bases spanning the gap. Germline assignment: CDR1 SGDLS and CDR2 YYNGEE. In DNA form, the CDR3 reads TGTGCCAGCAGCGTAGGAGTCGGCTCTGGGGCCAACGTCCTGACTTTC. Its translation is CASSVGVGSGANVLTF.

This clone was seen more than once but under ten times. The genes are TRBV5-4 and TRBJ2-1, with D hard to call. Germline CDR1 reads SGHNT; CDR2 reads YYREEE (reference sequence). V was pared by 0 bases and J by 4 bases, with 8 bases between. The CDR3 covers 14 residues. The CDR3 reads CASSLVISYNEQFF. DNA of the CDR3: TGTGCCAGCAGCTTGGTAATCTCATACAATGAGCAGTTCTTC.

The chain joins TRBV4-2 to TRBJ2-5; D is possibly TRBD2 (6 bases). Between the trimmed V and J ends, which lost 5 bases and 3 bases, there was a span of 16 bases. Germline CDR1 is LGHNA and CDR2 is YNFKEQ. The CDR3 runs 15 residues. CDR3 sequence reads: CASSFSTGEEETQYF. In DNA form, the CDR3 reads TGTGCCAGCAGCTTTTCAACGGGGGAGGAAGAGACCCAGTACTTC.

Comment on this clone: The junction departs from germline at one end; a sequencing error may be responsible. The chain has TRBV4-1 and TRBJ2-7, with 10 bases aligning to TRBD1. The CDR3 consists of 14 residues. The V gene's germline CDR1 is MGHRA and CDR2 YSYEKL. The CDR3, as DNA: TGCGCCAGCAGCCACGGGGACAGGGGCTACCAGCAGTACTTC. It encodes CASSHGDRGYQQYF.

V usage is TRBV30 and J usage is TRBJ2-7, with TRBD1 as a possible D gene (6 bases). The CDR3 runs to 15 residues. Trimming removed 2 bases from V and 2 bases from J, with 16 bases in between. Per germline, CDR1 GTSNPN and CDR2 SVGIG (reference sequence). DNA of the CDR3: TGTGCCTGGAGTACTGAGGGGACACCACCCTACGAGCAGTACTTC. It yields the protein CAWSTEGTPPYEQYF.

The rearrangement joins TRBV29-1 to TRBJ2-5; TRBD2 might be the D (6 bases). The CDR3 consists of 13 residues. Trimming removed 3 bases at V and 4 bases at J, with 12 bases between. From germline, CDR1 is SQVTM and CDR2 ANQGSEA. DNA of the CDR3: TGCAGCGTTGAGGAATCGGGGGTAGAGACCCAGTACTTC. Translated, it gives CSVEESGVETQYF.

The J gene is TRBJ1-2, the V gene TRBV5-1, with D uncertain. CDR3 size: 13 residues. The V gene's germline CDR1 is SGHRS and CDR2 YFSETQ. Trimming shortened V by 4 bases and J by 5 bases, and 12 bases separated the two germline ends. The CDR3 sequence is CASSPDWDYGYTF. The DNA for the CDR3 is TGCGCCAGCAGCCCGGACTGGGATTATGGCTACACCTTC.

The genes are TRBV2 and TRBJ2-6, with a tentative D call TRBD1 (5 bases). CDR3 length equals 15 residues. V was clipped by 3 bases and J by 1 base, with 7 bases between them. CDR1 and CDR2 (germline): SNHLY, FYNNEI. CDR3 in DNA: TGTGCCAGCAGTGATCAGGGATCTGGGGCCAACGTCCTGACTTTC. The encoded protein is CASSDQGSGANVLTF.

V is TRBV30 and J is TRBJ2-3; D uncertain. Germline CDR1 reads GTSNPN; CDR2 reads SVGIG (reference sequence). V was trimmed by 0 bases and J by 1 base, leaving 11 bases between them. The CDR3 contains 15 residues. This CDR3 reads CAWSVRVLGTDTQYF. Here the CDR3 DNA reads TGTGCCTGGAGTGTTAGGGTCCTAGGCACAGATACGCAGTATTTT.

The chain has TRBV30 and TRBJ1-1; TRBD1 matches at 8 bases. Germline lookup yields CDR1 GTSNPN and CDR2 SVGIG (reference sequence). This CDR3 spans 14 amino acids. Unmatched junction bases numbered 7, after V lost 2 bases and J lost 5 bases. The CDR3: CAWSIRQGRTEAFF. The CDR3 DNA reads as TGTGCCTGGAGTATAAGACAGGGGAGGACTGAAGCTTTCTTT. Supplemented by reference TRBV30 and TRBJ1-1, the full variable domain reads SQTIHQWPATLVQPVGSPLSLECTVEGTSNPNLYWYRQAAGRGLQLLFYSVGIGQISSEVPQNLSASRPQDRQFILSSKKLLLSDSGFYLCAWSIRQGRTEAFFGQGTRLTVV.

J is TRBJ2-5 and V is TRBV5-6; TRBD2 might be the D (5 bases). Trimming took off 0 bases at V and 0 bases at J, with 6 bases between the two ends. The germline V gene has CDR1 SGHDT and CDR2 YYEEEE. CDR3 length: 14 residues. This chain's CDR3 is CASSLAGNQETQYF. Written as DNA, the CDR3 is TGTGCCAGCAGCTTGGCCGGGAACCAAGAGACCCAGTACTTC.

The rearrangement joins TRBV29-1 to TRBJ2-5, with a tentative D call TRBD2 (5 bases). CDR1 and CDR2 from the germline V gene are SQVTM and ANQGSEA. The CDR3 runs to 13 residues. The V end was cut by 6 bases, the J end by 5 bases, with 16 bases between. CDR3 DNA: TGCAGCGTCGCCGATAGCGCGACCGAGACCCAGTACTTC. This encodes CSVADSATETQYF.

CDR3 in amino acids: CASSLLTAGGAQFF. The DNA for the CDR3 is TGCGCCAGCAGCCTACTCACGGCGGGAGGGGCGCAGTTCTTC. V usage is TRBV4-1 and J usage is TRBJ2-1; 9 bases are shared with TRBD2. This CDR3 has 14 residues. V trimming: 4 bases; J trimming: 12 bases; junction bases outside the gene matches: 10. Germline lookup yields CDR1 MGHRA and CDR2 YSYEKL.

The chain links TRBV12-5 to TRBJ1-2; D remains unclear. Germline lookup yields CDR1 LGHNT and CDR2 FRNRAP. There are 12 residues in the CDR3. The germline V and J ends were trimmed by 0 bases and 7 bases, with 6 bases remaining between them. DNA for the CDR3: TGTGCTAGTGGTTTGGTCGGGGTTGGCTACACCTTC. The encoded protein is CASGLVGVGYTF.